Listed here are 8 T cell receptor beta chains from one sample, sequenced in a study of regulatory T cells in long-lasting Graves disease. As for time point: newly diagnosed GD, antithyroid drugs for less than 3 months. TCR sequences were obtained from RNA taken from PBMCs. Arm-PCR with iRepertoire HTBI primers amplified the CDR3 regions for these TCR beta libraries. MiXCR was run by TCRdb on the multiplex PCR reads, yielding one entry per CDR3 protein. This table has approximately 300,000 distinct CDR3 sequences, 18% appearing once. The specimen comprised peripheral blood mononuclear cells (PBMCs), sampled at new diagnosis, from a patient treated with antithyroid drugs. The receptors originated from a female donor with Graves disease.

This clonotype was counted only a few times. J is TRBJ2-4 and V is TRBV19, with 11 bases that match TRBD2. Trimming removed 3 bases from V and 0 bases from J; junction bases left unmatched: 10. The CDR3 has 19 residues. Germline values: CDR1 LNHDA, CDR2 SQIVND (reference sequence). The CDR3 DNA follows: TGTGCCAGTAGTATCGGCCCCCTAGCGGGAGGCCTAGCCAAAAACATTCAGTACTTC. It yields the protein CASSIGPLAGGLAKNIQYF.

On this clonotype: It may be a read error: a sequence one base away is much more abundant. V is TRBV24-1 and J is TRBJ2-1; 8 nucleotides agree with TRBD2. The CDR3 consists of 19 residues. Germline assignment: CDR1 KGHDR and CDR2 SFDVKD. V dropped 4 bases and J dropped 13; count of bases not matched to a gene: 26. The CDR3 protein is CATSDGGAKQGVYRETQFF. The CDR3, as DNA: TGTGCCACCAGTGACGGGGGGGCAAAGCAAGGGGTGTATAGAGAGACCCAGTTCTTC.

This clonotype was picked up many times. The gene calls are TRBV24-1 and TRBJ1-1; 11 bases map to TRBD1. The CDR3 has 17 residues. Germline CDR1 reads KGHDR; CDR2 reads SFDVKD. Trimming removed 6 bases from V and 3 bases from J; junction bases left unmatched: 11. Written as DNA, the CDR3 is TGTGCCACCAGTCCCCTGGACAGGGGGCGAGGAGACACTGAAGCTTTCTTT. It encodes CATSPLDRGRGDTEAFF.

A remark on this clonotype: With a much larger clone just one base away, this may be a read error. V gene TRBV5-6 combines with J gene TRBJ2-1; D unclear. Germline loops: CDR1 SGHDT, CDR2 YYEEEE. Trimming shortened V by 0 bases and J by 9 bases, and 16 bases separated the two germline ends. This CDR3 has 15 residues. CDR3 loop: CASSLVDFSGVEQFF. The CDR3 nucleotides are TGTGCCAGCAGCTTGGTAGACTTCTCAGGCGTTGAGCAGTTCTTC. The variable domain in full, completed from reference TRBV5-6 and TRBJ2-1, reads DAGVTQSPTHLIKTRGQQVTLRCSPKSGHDTVSWYQQALGQGPQFIFQYYEEEERQRGNFPDRFSGHQFPNYSSELNVNALLLGDSALYLCASSLVDFSGVEQFFGPGTRLTVL.

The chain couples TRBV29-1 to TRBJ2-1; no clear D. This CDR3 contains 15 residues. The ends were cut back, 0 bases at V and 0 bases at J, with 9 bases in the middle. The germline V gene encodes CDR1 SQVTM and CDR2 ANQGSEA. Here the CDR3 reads CSVEDSWSSYNEQFF. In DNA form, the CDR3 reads TGCAGCGTTGAAGACAGCTGGAGCTCCTACAATGAGCAGTTCTTC.

The CDR3 DNA sequence: TGTGCCAGCAGTCGACTAGCGGGAGATCACGGGCAGTTCTTC. Its protein product is CASSRLAGDHGQFF. V gene TRBV12-3 or TRBV12-4 combines with J gene TRBJ2-1; 12 nucleotides agree with TRBD2. Germline trimming cut 5 bases from V and 12 bases from J; bases unmatched to any gene: 8. CDR3 size: 14 residues.

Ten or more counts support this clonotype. CDR3 bases: TGTGCCAGCAGCACATACGGACAGGCCAATCAGCCCCAGCATTTT. Protein: CASSTYGQANQPQHF. V gene TRBV7-8 combines with J gene TRBJ1-5; 7 bases map to TRBD1. J was trimmed by 3 bases and V by 5 bases; bases with no gene match: 7. Germline V gives CDR1 SGHVS, CDR2 FQNEAQ. The CDR3 has 15 amino acids.

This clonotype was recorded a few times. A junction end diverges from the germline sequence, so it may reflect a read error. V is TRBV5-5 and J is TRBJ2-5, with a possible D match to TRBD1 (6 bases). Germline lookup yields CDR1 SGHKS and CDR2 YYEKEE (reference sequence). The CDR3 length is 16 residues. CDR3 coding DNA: TGTGCCAGCAGGAACTGGGGGCAGGGTGGTCTAGAGACCCAGTCCTTC. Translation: CASRNWGQGGLETQSF. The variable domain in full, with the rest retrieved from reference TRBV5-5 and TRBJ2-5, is DAGVTQSPTHLIKTRGQQVTLRCSPISGHKSVSWYQQVLGQGPQFIFQYYEKEERGRGNFPDRFSARQFPNYSSELNVNALLLGDSALYLCASRNWGQGGLETQSFGPGTRLLVL.